The entry below describes one T cell receptor beta chain. The protocol was immunoSEQ multiplex PCR, while the TCRdb copy is restricted to in-frame clones and leaves out a portion. The sample yields roughly 20,000 clones, about four fifths seen once. The sample's treatment: randomized to nivolumab then ipilimumab (arm A) or the reverse (arm B). This sample was included in a study of sequential checkpoint blockade in melanoma. CDR1 LNHDA and CDR2 SQIVND come from the germline V gene (reference sequence). CDR3 size: 17 residues. Trimming took off 7 bases at V and 2 bases at J, with 22 bases between the two ends.

The material sequenced was CD8+ T cells sorted from blood (inferred from file names), taken from a patient given nivolumab and ipilimumab in sequence. This TCR derives from a human donor with melanoma. The chain uses TRBV19 and TRBJ2-3; a possible D gene is TRBD1 (6 bases). CDR3 protein: CASTRTLVGANTDTQYF. The CDR3, as DNA: TGTGCCAGTACCCGAACCCTGGTGGGGGCCAACACAGATACGCAGTATTTT.